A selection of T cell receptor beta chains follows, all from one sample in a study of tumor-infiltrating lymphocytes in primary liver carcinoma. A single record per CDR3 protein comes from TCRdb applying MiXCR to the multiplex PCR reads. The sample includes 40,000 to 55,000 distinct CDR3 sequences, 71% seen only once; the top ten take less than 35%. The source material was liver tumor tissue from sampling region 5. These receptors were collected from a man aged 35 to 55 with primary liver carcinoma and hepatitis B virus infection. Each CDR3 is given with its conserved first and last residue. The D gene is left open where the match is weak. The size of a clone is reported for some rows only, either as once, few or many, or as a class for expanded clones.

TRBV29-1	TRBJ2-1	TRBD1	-	CSVEWDRIRTYNEQFF	TGCAGTGTTGAATGGGACAGGATCAGAACTTACAATGAGCAGTTCTTC
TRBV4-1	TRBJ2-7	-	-	CANSRSSGGVDEQYF	TGCGCAAACAGCCGGTCGTCCGGAGGGGTTGACGAGCAGTACTTC
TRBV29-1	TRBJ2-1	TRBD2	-	CSVESGLGYEQFF	TGCAGCGTTGAGTCGGGACTAGGGTACGAGCAGTTCTTC
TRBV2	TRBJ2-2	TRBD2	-	CASSETAGGGEELFF	TGTGCCAGCAGTGAAACAGCGGGAGGCGGCGAGGAGCTGTTTTTT
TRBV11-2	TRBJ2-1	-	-	CASSRTDDEQFF	TGTGCCAGCAGCCGGACTGACGATGAGCAGTTCTTC
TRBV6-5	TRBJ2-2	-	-	CASCYAVDDTGELFF	TGTGCCAGTTGTTACGCAGTGGACGACACCGGGGAGCTGTTTTTT
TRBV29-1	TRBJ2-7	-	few	CSVVLQATYKQYF	TGCAGCGTTGTTTTGCAGGCGACCTACAAGCAGTATTTC
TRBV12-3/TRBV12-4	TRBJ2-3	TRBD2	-	CASSPRLAGEYNTQYF	TGTGCCAGCAGTCCACGACTAGCGGGAGAGTACAATACGCAGTATTTT
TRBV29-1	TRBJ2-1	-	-	CSVVKHEQFF	TGCAGCGTTGTTAAGCATGAGCAATTCTTC
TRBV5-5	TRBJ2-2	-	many	CASSLSGEHTGELFF	TGTGCCAGCAGCTTGTCAGGGGAACACACCGGGGAGCTGTTTTTT
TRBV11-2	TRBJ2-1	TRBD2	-	CVSSLGSASGRANEQFF	TGTGTCAGCAGTTTAGGGTCTGCTAGCGGGAGGGCCAATGAGCAGTTCTTC
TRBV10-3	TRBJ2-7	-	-	CAISEDAYERYF	TGTGCCATCAGTGAAGACGCTTACGAGCGATACTTC
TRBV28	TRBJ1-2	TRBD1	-	CASSSVTGDKGYGYTF	TGTGCCAGCAGTTCGGTGACAGGGGATAAGGGCTATGGCTACACCTTC
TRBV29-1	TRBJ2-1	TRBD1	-	CSGLPGQVVDEQSF	TGCAGCGGATTACCGGGACAGGTGGTGGATGAGCAGTCCTTC
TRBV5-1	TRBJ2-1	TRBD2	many	CASSLVTSGYNEQFF	TGCGCCAGCAGCTTGGTGACTAGCGGTTACAATGAGCAGTTCTTC
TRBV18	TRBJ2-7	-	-	CASPPLRVTRYEQYF	TGTGCCAGCCCACCACTAAGGGTGACTCGGTACGAGCAGTACTTC
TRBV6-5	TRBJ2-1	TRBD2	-	CASTYSSTSGSRKFF	TGTGCCAGCACGTACTCTAGTACTAGCGGGAGTCGGAAGTTCTTC
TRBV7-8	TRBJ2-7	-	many	CASRGDTSYEQYF	TGTGCCAGCAGGGGGGATACATCCTACGAGCAGTACTTC
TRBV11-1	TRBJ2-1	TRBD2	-	CASSLGLEGEIDNEQFF	TGTGCCAGCAGCCTGGGACTAGAGGGAGAAATTGACAATGAGCAATTCTTC
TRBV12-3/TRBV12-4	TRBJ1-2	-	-	CASSLSQGSYGYTF	TGTGCCAGCAGTTTATCTCAGGGCAGCTATGGCTACACCTTC
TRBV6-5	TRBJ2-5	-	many	CASSRDHQETQYF	TGTGCCAGCAGCCGGGACCATCAAGAGACCCAGTACTTC
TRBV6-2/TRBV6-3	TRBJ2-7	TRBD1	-	CARSYPGQPHEQYF	TGTGCCAGAAGTTATCCGGGACAGCCCCACGAGCAGTACTTC
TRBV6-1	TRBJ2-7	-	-	CASSCGNHEQYF	TGTGCCAGCAGCTGTGGGAACCACGAGCAGTACTTC
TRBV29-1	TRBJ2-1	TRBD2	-	CSDLGLADNEQFF	TGCAGCGATCTGGGACTAGCTGACAATGAGCAGTTCTTC
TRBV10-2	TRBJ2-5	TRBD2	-	CASSGETSGGQETKYF	TGCGCCAGCAGCGGCGAGACTAGCGGGGGGCAAGAGACCAAGTACTTC
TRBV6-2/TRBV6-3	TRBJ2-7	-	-	CASSYRSPYGQYF	TGTGCCAGCAGTTACCGGAGCCCCTACGGGCAGTACTTC
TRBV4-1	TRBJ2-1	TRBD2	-	CASRQAGTSFYNEQFF	TGCGCCAGCAGGCAAGCCGGGACTAGCTTCTACAATGAGCAGTTCTTC
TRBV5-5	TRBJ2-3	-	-	CTRSWLPAEPGLPLGTQYF	TGTACCAGGAGCTGGCTCCCCGCTGAACCGGGACTCCCTTTGGGTACGCAGTATTTT
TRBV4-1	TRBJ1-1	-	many	CASSSWLGNTEAFF	TGCGCCAGCAGCAGTTGGTTAGGGAACACTGAAGCTTTCTTT
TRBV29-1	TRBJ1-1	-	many	CSVDDSDSPPTEAFF	TGCAGCGTTGACGATTCGGACAGCCCTCCAACTGAAGCTTTCTTT
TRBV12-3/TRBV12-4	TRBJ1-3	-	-	CACSDGNSGNTIYF	TGCGCCTGCAGCGACGGAAACTCTGGAAACACCATATATTTT
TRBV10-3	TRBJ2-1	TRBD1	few	CAIRSGQGTYNERFF	TGTGCCATTAGATCAGGACAGGGGACCTACAATGAGCGGTTCTTC
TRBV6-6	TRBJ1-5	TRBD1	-	CASGDSYSNQPQHF	TGTGCCAGTGGGGACAGTTATAGCAATCAGCCCCAGCATTTT
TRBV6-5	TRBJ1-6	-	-	CASSLPGDPNSPLYF	TGTGCCAGCAGTTTGCCAGGGGATCCTAATTCACCCCTCTACTTT
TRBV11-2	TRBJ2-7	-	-	CVSSQYLGGGYEQYF	TGTGTCAGCAGTCAATATTTGGGAGGGGGCTACGAGCAGTACTTC
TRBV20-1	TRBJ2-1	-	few	CSATTAHNEQFF	TGCAGTGCGACCACGGCCCACAATGAGCAGTTCTTC
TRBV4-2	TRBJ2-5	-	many	CASSQEGQAGVETQYF	TGTGCCAGCAGCCAAGAAGGCCAAGCAGGGGTAGAGACCCAGTACTTC
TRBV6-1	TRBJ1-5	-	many	CASKEGLNSQPQHF	TGTGCCAGCAAAGAAGGCCTGAACAGTCAGCCCCAGCATTTT
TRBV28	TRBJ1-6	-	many	CASSFRGGSPLHF	TGTGCCAGCAGTTTCAGGGGAGGATCACCCCTCCACTTT
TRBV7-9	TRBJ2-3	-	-	CASSLKRVPDTQYF	TGTGCCAGCAGCTTGAAGAGGGTGCCGGATACGCAGTATTTT
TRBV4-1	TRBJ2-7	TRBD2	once	CASSLRGGLAYGQYF	TGCGCCAGTAGCCTAAGGGGCGGACTAGCCTACGGGCAGTACTTC
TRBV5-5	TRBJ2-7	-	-	CASNLAPRSRGIYEQYF	TGTGCCAGCAACTTGGCCCCCCGGTCAAGGGGAATCTACGAGCAGTACTTC
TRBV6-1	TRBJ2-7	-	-	CVSSEGQAGSSYEQYF	TGTGTCAGCAGCGAAGGCCAGGCAGGCTCCTCCTACGAGCAGTACTTC
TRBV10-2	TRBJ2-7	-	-	CASTAQGPPYEHYF	TGCGCTAGCACTGCACAGGGTCCCCCCTACGAGCATTACTTC
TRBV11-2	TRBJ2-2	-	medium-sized	CASSLLEGAGELFF	TGTGCCAGCAGCTTATTAGAGGGAGCCGGGGAGCTGTTTTTT
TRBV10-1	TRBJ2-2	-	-	CTSANTLTGELSF	TGCACCAGCGCAAACACCCTCACCGGGGAGCTATCTTTT
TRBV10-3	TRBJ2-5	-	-	CAIGEYGQSQETRYF	TGTGCCATCGGTGAGTACGGACAGAGCCAAGAGACCCGGTACTTC
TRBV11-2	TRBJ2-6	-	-	CASTQGSSGANVLTF	TGTGCCAGCACTCAGGGGTCGTCTGGGGCCAACGTCCTGACTTTC
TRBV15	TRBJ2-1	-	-	CATSSRGRQGFNSYNEQFF	TGTGCCACCAGCTCCCGGGGGAGACAGGGTTTTAATTCCTACAATGAGCAGTTCTTC
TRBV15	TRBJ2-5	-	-	CATSLSGGVGIETQYF	TGTGCCACCTCTCTCTCGGGTGGGGTGGGGATCGAGACCCAGTACTTC
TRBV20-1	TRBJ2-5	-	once	CSVVPGTETQYF	TGCAGCGTCGTGCCGGGAACGGAGACCCAGTACTTC
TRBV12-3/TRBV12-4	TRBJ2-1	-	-	CSNSLNSYNEQFF	TGTTCCAACAGTTTAAACAGCTACAATGAACAGTTCTTC
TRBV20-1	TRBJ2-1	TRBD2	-	CSGGGSYNEQFF	TGCAGTGGCGGGGGTTCCTACAATGAGCAGTTCTTC